What follows describes a single T cell receptor beta chain. Its antigen has not been determined. Nothing much larger sits one base from this clone, and base qualities are not available. The data derive from a study of vaccination effects on CD4 cells after COVID-19 (dated by TCRdb to between 2020 and 2023). Study-wide context: The ViraFEST assay stimulated PBMC with viral peptide pools and then used TCR sequencing to identify antigen-specific CD4+ T cell clonotypes by expansion. Some 2 million PBMC per well were cultured in IMDM with about 4.5% human AB serum, 10 IU/ml IL-2 and gentamicin, plus 10 ug/ml peptides. Three convalescent patients were sampled early (day +14) and late (day +241, +227, +161 respectively) after vaccination. Altogether, around eleven COVID-19 convalescent patients and several SARS-CoV-2-naive healthy vaccine recipients made up the full study. SARS-CoV-2 spike-specific CD4+ TCR repertoires were compared before and after mRNA vaccination in COVID-19 convalescent patients and in infection-naive vaccine recipients. Cultures from other donors in the study were sequenced using the Oncomine TCR Beta short-read assay on an Illumina iSeq 100. Across the study, the median time from the second dose to post-vaccine sampling was 72 days (range 14 to 241). Broader findings and caveats from the paper: Only a small number of convalescent patients were included, and no early post-infection timepoints were available, which limited the study. Marked clonal contraction was observed in both infection-induced and vaccine-induced clones at late post-vaccination timepoints, consistent with waning T cell responses. For convalescent patients, new clones induced by the vaccine made up most of the post-vaccine spike-reactive repertoire, and these new clones were largely distinct from the clones induced by infection.

Via the germline V gene (reference sequence), CDR1 is GTSNPN and CDR2 SVGIG. The CDR3, cysteine through phenylalanine, is 12 amino acids long. The read is trimmed to its CDR3 DNA, 36 bases read in frame from base 1. For this chain, trimming is 6 bases at the V end and 5 bases at the J end, and the number of junction bases without a gene match is 5. After around eleven days of culture, CD4+ T cells were isolated with the EasySep CD4+ T cell isolation kit. PCR-confirmed SARS-CoV-2 infection had occurred in convalescent patients between March and December 2020, before the Alpha, Beta and Delta variants emerged in the United States. Participants received two doses of either the BNT162b2 or the mRNA-1273 mRNA SARS-CoV-2 vaccine. On days 3 and 7, half of the culture medium was replaced with fresh IL-2-containing medium. Unless noted otherwise, every peptide stimulation condition was cultured in triplicate wells. Using Ficoll-Paque Plus gradient centrifugation, PBMC were separated from whole blood and then either used fresh or cryopreserved at -140C. The QIAamp micro DNA kit was used to extract genomic DNA from the cultured CD4+ T cells.

The library came from the immunoSEQ multiplex PCR assay. DNA from the cultured and isolated CD4+ T cells underwent TCR beta CDR3 sequencing. Turning to the authors' computational methods: The analysis removed non-productive TCR sequences, trimmed reads to the CDR3 region, and retained only CDR3s that were 7 or more amino acids long. The MANAFEST web app was used to pick out antigen-specific clonotypes by comparing their expansion in peptide wells with that in reference cultures. To be called positive, a clone needed expansion at FDR<0.05 compared with the reference and with all other wells, an odds ratio greater than 5, and a frequency greater than 0.1% in two replicate wells. A clonotype was called cross-reactive if it was significantly expanded both in SARS-CoV-2 spike wells and in at least one common cold coronavirus spike condition. CDR3 similarity was assessed by Levenshtein distance with the stringdist R package, and unrooted trees were built with ape in R 3.6.1. Held by TCRdb, this immuneACCESS table contains in-frame sequences only and omits some clones. Under half of the omission traces to an unresolved V gene where checked; the cause of the rest is unknown. The V and J calls and clone size are taken from that table; D and trimming were inferred from the DNA. This sample gives around 50,000 clones in total; under 85% of them show up just once. Jointly, the top ten make up about 5.4% of the sample.

The sequence joins TRBV30 to TRBJ2-3, with 7 bases in between that match TRBD2. The sample here was CD4+ T cells from PBMCs cultured without peptide, taken after COVID-19 vaccination. The clonotype originates from a human donor who had a prior SARS-CoV-2 infection. The CDR3 reads as follows: CACPRGGDTQYF. The bases are TGTGCCTGCCCCCGCGGGGGAGATACGCAGTATTTT.